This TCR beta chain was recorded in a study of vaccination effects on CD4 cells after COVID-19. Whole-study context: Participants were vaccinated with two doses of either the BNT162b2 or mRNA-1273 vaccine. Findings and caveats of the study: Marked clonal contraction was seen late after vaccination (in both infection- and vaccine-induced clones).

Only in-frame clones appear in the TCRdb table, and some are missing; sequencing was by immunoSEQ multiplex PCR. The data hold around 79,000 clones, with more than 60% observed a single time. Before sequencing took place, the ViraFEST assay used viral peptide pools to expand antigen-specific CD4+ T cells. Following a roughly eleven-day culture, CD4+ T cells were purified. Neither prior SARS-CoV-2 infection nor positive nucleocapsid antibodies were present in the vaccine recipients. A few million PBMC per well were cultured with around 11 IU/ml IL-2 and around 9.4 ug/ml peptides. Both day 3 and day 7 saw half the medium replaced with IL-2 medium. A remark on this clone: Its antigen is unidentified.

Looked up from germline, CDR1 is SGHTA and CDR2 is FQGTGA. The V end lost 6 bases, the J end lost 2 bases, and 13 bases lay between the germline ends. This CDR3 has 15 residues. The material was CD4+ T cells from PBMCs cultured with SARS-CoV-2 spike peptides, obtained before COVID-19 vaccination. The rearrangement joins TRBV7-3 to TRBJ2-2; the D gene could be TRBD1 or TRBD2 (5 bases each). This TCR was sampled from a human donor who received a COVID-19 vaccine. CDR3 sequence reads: CASSSYGANTGELFF. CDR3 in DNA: TGTGCCAGCAGTTCCTACGGGGCAAACACCGGGGAGCTGTTTTTT. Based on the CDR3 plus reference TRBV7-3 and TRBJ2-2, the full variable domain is GAGVSQTPSNKVTEKGKYVELRCDPISGHTALYWYRQSLGQGPEFLIYFQGTGAADDSGLPNDRFFAVRPEGSVSTLKIQRTERGDSAVYLCASSSYGANTGELFFGEGSRLTVL.